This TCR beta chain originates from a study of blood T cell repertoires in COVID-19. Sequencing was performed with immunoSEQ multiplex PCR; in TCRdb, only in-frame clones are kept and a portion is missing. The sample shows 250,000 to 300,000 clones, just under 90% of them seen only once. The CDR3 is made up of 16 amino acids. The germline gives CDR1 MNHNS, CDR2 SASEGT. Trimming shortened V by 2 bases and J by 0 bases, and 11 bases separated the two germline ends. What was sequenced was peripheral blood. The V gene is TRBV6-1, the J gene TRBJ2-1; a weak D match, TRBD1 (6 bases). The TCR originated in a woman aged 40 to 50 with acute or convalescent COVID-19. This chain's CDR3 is CASSERGGSSYNEQFF. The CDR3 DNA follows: TGTGCCAGCAGTGAAAGAGGGGGTAGCTCCTACAATGAGCAGTTCTTC.